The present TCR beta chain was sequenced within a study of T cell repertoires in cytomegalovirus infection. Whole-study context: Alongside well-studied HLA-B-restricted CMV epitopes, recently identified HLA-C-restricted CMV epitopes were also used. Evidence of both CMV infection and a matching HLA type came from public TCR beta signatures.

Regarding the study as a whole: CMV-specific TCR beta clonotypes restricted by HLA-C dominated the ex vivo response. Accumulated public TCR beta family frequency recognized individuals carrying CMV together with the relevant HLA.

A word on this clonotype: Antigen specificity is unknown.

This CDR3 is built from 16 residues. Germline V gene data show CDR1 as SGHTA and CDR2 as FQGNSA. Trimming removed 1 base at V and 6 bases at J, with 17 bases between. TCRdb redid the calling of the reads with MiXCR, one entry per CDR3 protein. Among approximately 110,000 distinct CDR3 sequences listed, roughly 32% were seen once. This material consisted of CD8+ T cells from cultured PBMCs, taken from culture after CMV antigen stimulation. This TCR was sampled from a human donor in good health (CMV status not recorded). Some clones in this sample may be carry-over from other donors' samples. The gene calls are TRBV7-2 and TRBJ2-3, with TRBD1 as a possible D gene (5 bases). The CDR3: CASSLDSLGVWDTQYF. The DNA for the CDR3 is TGTGCCAGCAGCTTAGATAGCCTAGGGGTATGGGATACGCAGTATTTT.